Sequencing of this T cell receptor beta chain was carried out in a study of identical twins. Regarding the study as a whole: Reduced insertions were recorded for abundant cord blood beta clonotypes, with no such pattern in memory repertoires.

In its sample, this clonotype was seen a few times. Its specificity is unknown. Deletions cut 0 bases from V and 7 bases from J, with 7 bases between. The CDR3 covers 13 residues. Germline V gene sequence: CDR1 SGHNT, CDR2 YENEEA. TCRdb itself ran the 5' RACE reads through MiXCR, one entry per CDR3 protein. The sample consists of around 530,000 distinct CDR3 sequences, roughly 15% of them appearing once. These same records also appear under a second study, on yellow fever vaccine responses in identical twins.

The V call is TRBV11-3, the J call TRBJ1-5, with D unresolved. The source of this sequence is a woman aged 18-29 years in good health. What was sequenced was CD4+ T cells sorted from blood. The CDR3 reads CASSLEPGQPQHF. The CDR3 DNA reads as TGTGCCAGCAGCTTAGAGCCCGGACAGCCCCAGCATTTT.